Following are 16 T cell receptor beta chains from one sample sequenced in a study of blood T cells in healthy people across ages (dated by TCRdb to the mid-2010s). Library creation used 5' RACE. Sequencing was carried out with an Illumina HiSeq 2500. A second PCR of roughly 6 to 11 cycles was run with a J-beta primer mix and a sample-barcoded 5' primer. TCRdb trimmed public reads at Q25 via fastp, called clones via MiXCR and kept in-frame beta chains. Every entry covers one CDR3 protein and lists the most common genes and DNA from its rows. The sample includes 1.5 million to 1.9 million distinct CDR3 sequences, with roughly two fifths observed a single time. Of the sample, approximately 4.1% falls within the top ten clones. Material for sequencing was blood. These receptors were collected from a woman aged 18-35 years in good health.

In this sample, this clonotype turned up many times. The chain has TRBV27 and TRBJ2-7; either TRBD1 or TRBD2 may supply D (5 bases each). The CDR3 totals 15 residues. CDR1 MNHEY and CDR2 SMNVEV come from the germline V gene (reference sequence). Trimming removed 3 bases at V and 2 bases at J, with 14 bases between. CDR3 sequence reads: CASSFRDAKTYEQYF. CDR3 nucleotides: TGTGCCAGCAGTTTCAGGGACGCGAAGACCTACGAGCAGTACTTC.

The sample holds a few counts of this clonotype. The chain carries TRBV29-1 and TRBJ2-7; D might be TRBD1 (6 bases). CDR1 and CDR2 (germline): SQVTM, ANQGSEA. This CDR3 comprises 13 residues. V dropped 4 bases and J dropped 2 bases, with 12 bases sitting between them. The CDR3 DNA reads TGCAGCGTTGTTCAGTCAGGGGCCTACGAGCAGTACTTC. Protein sequence: CSVVQSGAYEQYF.

This clonotype was seen more than once but under ten times. The chain couples TRBV9 to TRBJ1-2, with a tentative D call TRBD1 (5 bases). The germline gives CDR1 SGDLS, CDR2 YYNGEE. Trimming removed 0 bases at V and 4 bases at J, with 13 bases between. The CDR3 has 15 residues. CDR3 coding DNA: TGTGCCAGCAGCGTAGCTGAGGGGTTAGGCTATGGCTACACCTTC. This codes for CASSVAEGLGYGYTF.

The rearrangement links TRBV5-1 to TRBJ2-1; no clear D. The length of the CDR3 is 16 residues. V was trimmed by 0 bases and J by 2 bases, leaving 12 bases between them. Germline CDR1 is SGHRS and CDR2 is YFSETQ. CDR3 DNA sequence: TGCGCCAGCAGCTTGGTTTCTAGTCTGACCTACAATGAGCAGTTCTTC. It encodes CASSLVSSLTYNEQFF.

The rearrangement joins TRBV29-1 to TRBJ1-1; TRBD1 agrees at 9 bases. The V segment lost 6 bases and the J segment 1 base; nucleotides outside the gene matches: 6. CDR3 length: 14 residues. The germline V gene encodes CDR1 SQVTM and CDR2 ANQGSEA. The CDR3 protein is CSVNRGPTNTEAFF. As DNA, the CDR3 is TGCAGCGTGAACAGGGGGCCCACGAACACTGAAGCTTTCTTT.

The genes are TRBV10-3 and TRBJ2-7, with a tentative D call TRBD2 (6 bases). TRBJ2-5 explains the end of the DNA better; the J call may be wrong. In germline, CDR1 is ENHRY, CDR2 SYGVKD. There are 14 residues in the CDR3. The CDR3 coding sequence is TGTGCCGTGGGACGGGACTTAGCTTGGGAGACCCAGTACTTC. Its translation is CAVGRDLAWETQYF.

The V call is TRBV6-1, the J call TRBJ1-2; 10 bases agree with TRBD1. The CDR3 runs to 13 residues. V gave up 9 bases and J gave up 7 bases; unmatched junction bases: 8. The germline V gene encodes CDR1 MNHNS and CDR2 SASEGT. CDR3 sequence (DNA): TGTGCCAGGATCGGGACAGGGGACGGTGGCTACACCTTC. Translated, it gives CARIGTGDGGYTF.

This clonotype was seen more than once but under ten times. This rearrangement joins TRBV12-3 or TRBV12-4 to TRBJ2-3, with D possibly matching TRBD2 (5 bases). There are 15 residues in the CDR3. Trimming stripped 2 bases from V and 5 bases from J, with 14 bases between. The CDR3 region has the DNA TGTGCCAGCAGTTTACTAGCCCAACTGCGAGATACGCAGTATTTT. Its protein is CASSLLAQLRDTQYF.

As to this clonotype: One end of the junction varies from germline; a read error may be responsible. This chain uses TRBV5-1 with TRBJ2-3, with D possibly being TRBD1 (5 bases). The V gene's germline CDR1 is SGHRS and CDR2 YFSETQ. This CDR3 contains 15 residues. The CDR3 region has the DNA TGCGCCGGCAGCACGACAGATTCCCGCACAGATACGCAGTATTTT. The encoded protein is CAGSTTDSRTDTQYF.

This clonotype was counted between two and nine times. The chain combines TRBV27 with TRBJ1-5; TRBD1 agrees at 7 bases. The length of the CDR3 is 14 residues. CDR1 is MNHEY, CDR2 SMNVEV, per germline (reference sequence). V trimming: 5 bases; J trimming: 4 bases; junction bases outside the gene matches: 5. As DNA, the CDR3 is TGTGCCAGCAGTCGGCCGGGACAGAATCAGCCCCAGCATTTT. It is translated as CASSRPGQNQPQHF.

This chain links TRBV4-2 with TRBJ2-7, with 9 positions matching TRBD1. V lost 8 bases and J lost 5; bases outside the gene matches: 13. Germline CDR1 reads LGHNA; CDR2 reads YNFKEQ. The CDR3 is made up of 15 amino acids. The CDR3 protein is CASWRQGGRRDEQYF. Here the CDR3 DNA reads TGTGCCAGCTGGAGACAGGGGGGGAGGAGGGACGAGCAGTACTTC.

The genes are TRBV11-2 and TRBJ2-1; TRBD1 agrees at 9 bases. CDR1 and CDR2 from the germline V gene are SGHAT and FQNNGV. The CDR3 consists of 15 residues. Unmatched junction bases numbered 8, after V lost 8 bases and J lost 3 bases. The DNA for the CDR3 is TGTGCCAGCGATACCGGGACAGGGAGCTACAATGAGCAGTTCTTC. Translated, it gives CASDTGTGSYNEQFF. Full variable domain (outside the CDR3, taken from reference TRBV11-2 and TRBJ2-1): EAGVAQSPRYKIIEKRQSVAFWCNPISGHATLYWYQQILGQGPKLLIQFQNNGVVDDSQLPKDRFSAERLKGVDSTLKIQPAKLEDSAVYLCASDTGTGSYNEQFFGPGTRLTVL.

The V call is TRBV6-1, the J call TRBJ2-1, with D tentatively TRBD1 or TRBD2 (5 bases each). The closer fit of TRBJ2-7 to the DNA end suggests the J call may be wrong. In germline, CDR1 is MNHNS, CDR2 SASEGT. CDR3 length: 14 residues. The DNA of the CDR3 is TGTGCCAGCAGTGAACGGGACGCATACAATGAGCAGTACTTC. Its protein product is CASSERDAYNEQYF.

This chain links TRBV9 with TRBJ2-1, with 14 nucleotides matching TRBD2. Germline V gene sequence: CDR1 SGDLS, CDR2 YYNGEE. This CDR3 is built from 17 residues. The V and J ends lost 0 bases and 4 bases, in that order; junction bases with no gene match: 3. DNA for the CDR3: TGTGCCAGCAGCGTAGCTGGGACTAGCGGGAGATACAATGAGCAGTTCTTC. It is translated as CASSVAGTSGRYNEQFF.

The chain has TRBV20-1 and TRBJ2-7, with 11 positions matching TRBD1. The junction had 2 bases not matched to a gene; V was cut back by 2 bases and J by 2 bases. CDR3 length: 14 residues. CDR1 is DFQATT and CDR2 is SNEGSKA in the germline V gene (reference sequence). The CDR3 nucleotides read TGCAGTGCTAGACCGGGACAGGGGGCCTACGAGCAGTACTTC. Protein product: CSARPGQGAYEQYF.

This chain connects TRBV12-3 or TRBV12-4 to TRBJ1-2; 7 bases match TRBD1. With V trimmed by 5 bases and J by 1 base, 7 bases remained unmatched. This CDR3 has 15 residues. The CDR3 DNA is TGTGCCAGCAGTAAAGGGGACAGCCTTAACTATGGCTACACCTTC. This gives the protein CASSKGDSLNYGYTF.